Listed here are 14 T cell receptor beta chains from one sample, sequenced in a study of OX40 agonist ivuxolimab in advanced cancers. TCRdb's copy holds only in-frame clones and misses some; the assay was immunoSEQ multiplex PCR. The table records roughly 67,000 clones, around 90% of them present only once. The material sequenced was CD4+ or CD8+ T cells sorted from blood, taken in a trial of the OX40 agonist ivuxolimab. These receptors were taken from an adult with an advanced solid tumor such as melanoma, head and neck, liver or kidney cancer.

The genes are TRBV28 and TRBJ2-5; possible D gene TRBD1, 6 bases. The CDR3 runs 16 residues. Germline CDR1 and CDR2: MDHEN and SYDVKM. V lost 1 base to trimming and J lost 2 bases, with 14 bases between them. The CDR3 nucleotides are TGTGCCAGCAGTTTATACTTTAGGACAGCTCAAGAGACCCAGTACTTC. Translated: CASSLYFRTAQETQYF.

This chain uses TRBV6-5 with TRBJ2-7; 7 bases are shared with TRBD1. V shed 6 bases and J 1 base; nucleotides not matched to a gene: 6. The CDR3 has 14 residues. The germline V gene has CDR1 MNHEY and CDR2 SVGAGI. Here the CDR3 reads CASRAPGQSYEQYF. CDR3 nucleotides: TGTGCCAGCAGGGCTCCGGGACAGTCCTACGAGCAGTACTTC.

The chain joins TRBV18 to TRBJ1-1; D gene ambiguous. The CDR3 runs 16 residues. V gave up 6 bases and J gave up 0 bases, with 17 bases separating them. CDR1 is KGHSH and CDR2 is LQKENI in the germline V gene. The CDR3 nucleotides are TGTGCCAGCTCTCAAGGCCAGGATCCCATGAACACTGAAGCTTTCTTT. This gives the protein CASSQGQDPMNTEAFF.

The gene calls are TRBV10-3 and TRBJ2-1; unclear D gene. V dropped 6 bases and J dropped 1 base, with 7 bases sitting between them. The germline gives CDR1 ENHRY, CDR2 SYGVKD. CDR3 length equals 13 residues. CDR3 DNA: TGTGCCATCAGCTCCGGGTCCTACAATGAGCAGTTCTTC. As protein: CAISSGSYNEQFF.

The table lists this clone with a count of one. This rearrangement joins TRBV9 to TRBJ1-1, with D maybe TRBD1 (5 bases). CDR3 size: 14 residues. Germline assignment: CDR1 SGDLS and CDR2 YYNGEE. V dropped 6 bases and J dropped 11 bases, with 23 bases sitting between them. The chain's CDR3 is CASTDKVGDLGAFF. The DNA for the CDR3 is TGTGCCAGCACCGACAAGGTGGGGGATCTCGGGGCTTTCTTT.

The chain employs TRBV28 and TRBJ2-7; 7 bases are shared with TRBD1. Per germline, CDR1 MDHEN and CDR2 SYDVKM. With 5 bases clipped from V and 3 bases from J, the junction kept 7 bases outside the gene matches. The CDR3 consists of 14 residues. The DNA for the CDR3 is TGTGCCAGCAGTCTTCTGGGACAGAGCTACGAGCAGTACTTC. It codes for CASSLLGQSYEQYF.

The chain's CDR3 is CATSRDLTSGGTDTQYF. CDR3 DNA sequence: TGTGCCACCAGCAGAGACCTGACTAGCGGGGGCACAGATACGCAGTATTTT. The V and J genes are TRBV15 and TRBJ2-3, with 11 bases aligning to TRBD2. The CDR3 runs 17 residues. CDR1 LNHNV and CDR2 YYDKDF come from the germline V gene (reference sequence). Trimming removed 0 bases from V and 1 base from J; junction bases left unmatched: 3.

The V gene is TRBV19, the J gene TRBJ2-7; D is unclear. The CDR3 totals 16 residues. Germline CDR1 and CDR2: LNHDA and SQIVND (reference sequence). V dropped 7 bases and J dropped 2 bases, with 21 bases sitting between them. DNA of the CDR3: TGTGCCAGTACTAATGGCGGATCACCTCCTACCTACGAGCAGTACTTC. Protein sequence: CASTNGGSPPTYEQYF.

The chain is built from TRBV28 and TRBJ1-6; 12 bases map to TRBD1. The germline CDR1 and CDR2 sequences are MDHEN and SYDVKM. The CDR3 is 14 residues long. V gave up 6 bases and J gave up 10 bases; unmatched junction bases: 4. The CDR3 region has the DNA TGTGCCAGCAGACCAGGGACAGGGGGCTCACCCCTCCACTTT. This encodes CASRPGTGGSPLHF.

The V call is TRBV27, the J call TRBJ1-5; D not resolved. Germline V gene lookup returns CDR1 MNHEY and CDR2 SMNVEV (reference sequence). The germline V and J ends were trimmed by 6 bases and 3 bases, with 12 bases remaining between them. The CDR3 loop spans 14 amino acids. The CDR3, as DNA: TGTGCCAGCAGGCGTGGTTTTACCAATCAGCCCCAGCATTTT. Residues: CASRRGFTNQPQHF.

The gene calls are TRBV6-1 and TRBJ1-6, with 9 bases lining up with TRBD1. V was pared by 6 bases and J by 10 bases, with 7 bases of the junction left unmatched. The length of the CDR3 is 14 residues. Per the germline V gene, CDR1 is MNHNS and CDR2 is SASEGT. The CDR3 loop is CASSGTGSSSPLHF. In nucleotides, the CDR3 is TGTGCCAGCAGCGGGACAGGGAGTAGCTCACCCCTCCACTTT.

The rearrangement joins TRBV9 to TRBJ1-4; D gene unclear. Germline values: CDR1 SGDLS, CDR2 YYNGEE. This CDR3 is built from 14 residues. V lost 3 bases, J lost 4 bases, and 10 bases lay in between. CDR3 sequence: CASSASSLNEKLFF. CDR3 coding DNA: TGTGCCAGCAGCGCATCCAGTCTTAATGAAAAACTGTTTTTT.

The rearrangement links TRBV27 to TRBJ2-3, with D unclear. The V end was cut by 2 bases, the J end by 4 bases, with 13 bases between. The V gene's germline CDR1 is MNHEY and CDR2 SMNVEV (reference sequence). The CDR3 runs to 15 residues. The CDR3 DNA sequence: TGTGCCAGCAGTTTACGGGTGCTCAGCTCAGATACGCAGTATTTT. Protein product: CASSLRVLSSDTQYF.

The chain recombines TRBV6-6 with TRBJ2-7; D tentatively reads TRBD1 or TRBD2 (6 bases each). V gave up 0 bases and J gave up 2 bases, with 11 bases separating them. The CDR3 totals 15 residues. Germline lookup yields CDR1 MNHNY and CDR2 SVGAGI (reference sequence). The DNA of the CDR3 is TGTGCCAGCAGTTACTCGTGGAGGGGGGCCTACGAGCAGTACTTC. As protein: CASSYSWRGAYEQYF.